A single sample gave rise to the 10 T cell receptor beta chains below, sequenced in a study of human T cells and chemical hapten exposure. TCRdb re-called the RACE reads with MiXCR, one entry per CDR3 protein. The sample includes around 130,000 distinct CDR3 sequences, around 8.2% of them seen just once. Time point defined: healthy volunteer bleed at 2 weeks. Before extraction, the whole blood was not fractionated, and total RNA was taken from it. What was sequenced was whole blood. Source of these receptors: a male donor in good health. Some clones in this sample may be carry-over from other donors' samples.

This clonotype appeared a few times. The chain uses TRBV12-3 or TRBV12-4 and TRBJ2-5; TRBD2 is a possible D gene (7 bases). CDR3 length equals 15 residues. Between the trimmed V and J ends, which lost 3 bases and 2 bases, there was a span of 13 bases. The CDR3 here is CASSFRGARQETQYF. The CDR3 nucleotides read TGTGCCAGCAGTTTTCGGGGGGCTAGGCAAGAGACCCAGTACTTC.

This clonotype came up many times. This chain connects TRBV20-1 to TRBJ1-5; D call uncertain. Germline CDR1 DFQATT, CDR2 SNEGSKA (reference sequence). V was clipped by 4 bases and J by 4 bases, with 11 bases between them. This CDR3 spans 13 amino acids. The CDR3 reads CSAIGPPNQPQHF. The CDR3 bases are TGCAGTGCTATAGGACCGCCAAATCAGCCCCAGCATTTT.

This clonotype was picked up many times. V and J are TRBV25-1 and TRBJ2-6; D possibly corresponds to TRBD1 (5 bases). Germline CDR1 and CDR2: MGHDK and SYGVNS. V lost 10 bases and J lost 0, with 7 bases in between. The CDR3 is 13 amino acids. The chain's CDR3 is CATRVSGANVLTF. DNA for the CDR3: TGTGCCACCAGGGTCTCTGGGGCCAACGTCCTGACTTTC.

This clonotype was recorded many times. The chain combines TRBV4-2 with TRBJ1-5; D may be TRBD1 (5 bases). The CDR3 runs to 15 residues. The V gene's germline CDR1 is LGHNA and CDR2 YNFKEQ. Between the trimmed V and J ends, which lost 3 bases and 8 bases, there was a span of 17 bases. The CDR3 nucleotides are TGTGCCAGCAGCCACGGGACGGCCCTTATCAAGCCCCAGCATTTT. Translation gives CASSHGTALIKPQHF.

The V and J genes are TRBV4-1 and TRBJ2-1; 11 bases align to TRBD2. CDR3 length equals 18 residues. Per the germline V gene, CDR1 is MGHRA and CDR2 is YSYEKL. J gave up 8 bases and V 4 bases, and 16 bases lay outside the gene matches. CDR3 amino acids: CASSPISTSGVVGDEQFF. In DNA form, the CDR3 reads TGCGCCAGCAGCCCAATTTCGACTAGCGGGGTGGTTGGGGATGAGCAGTTCTTC.

This clonotype appeared many times. This chain connects TRBV7-3 to TRBJ2-3; TRBD2 might be the D (6 bases). Germline assignment: CDR1 SGHTA and CDR2 FQGTGA. The germline V and J ends were trimmed by 5 bases and 2 bases, with 17 bases remaining between them. The CDR3 is 16 residues long. The CDR3 DNA follows: TGTGCCAGCAGCCCCTTTGGAGGGGCGAACACAGATACGCAGTATTTT. It encodes CASSPFGGANTDTQYF.

In its sample, this clonotype was seen a few times. The rearrangement joins TRBV7-9 to TRBJ2-7, with D unclear. The CDR3 sequence is 14 residues long. CDR1 SEHNR and CDR2 FQNEAQ come from the germline V gene (reference sequence). V gave up 11 bases and J gave up 0 bases, with 17 bases separating them. The CDR3 DNA is TGTGCCGGCTCTCCGCCATGGAGCTCCTACGAGCAGTACTTC. Its protein is CAGSPPWSSYEQYF.

There are many counts of this clonotype. The chain uses TRBV10-3 and TRBJ2-3; a possible D gene is TRBD1 (6 bases). CDR3 length: 14 amino acids. Trimming cost V 8 bases and J 6 bases, with 18 bases left between them. Germline values: CDR1 ENHRY, CDR2 SYGVKD. Here the CDR3 DNA reads TGTGCCATCCTCTTGGACAGTAAGGTTGATACGCAGTATTTT. Amino acids: CAILLDSKVDTQYF.

The chain recombines TRBV7-2 with TRBJ1-1; D may be TRBD1 (6 bases). From germline, CDR1 is SGHTA and CDR2 FQGNSA. Trimming pared 4 bases from V and 4 bases from J, leaving 13 bases between. This CDR3 has 14 residues. The DNA of the CDR3 is TGTGCCAGCAGCTCTGGAGGGGGGGTCACTGAAGCTTTCTTT. Its protein is CASSSGGGVTEAFF. Variable domain in full (rest from reference TRBV7-2 and TRBJ1-1): GAGVSQSPSNKVTEKGKDVELRCDPISGHTALYWYRQSLGQGLEFLIYFQGNSAPDKSGLPSDRFSAERTGGSVSTLTIQRTQQEDSAVYLCASSSGGGVTEAFFGQGTRLTVV.

This clonotype appeared a few times. This chain connects TRBV2 to TRBJ2-7, with D possibly matching TRBD2 (6 bases). Trimming pared 6 bases from V and 4 bases from J, leaving 19 bases between. Per the germline V gene, CDR1 is SNHLY and CDR2 is FYNNEI. The CDR3 consists of 15 residues. The CDR3 DNA reads TGTGCCAGCAGGTCCCGACGCGGGACTGAGTACGAGCAGTACTTC. Its protein product is CASRSRRGTEYEQYF.